These 27 T cell receptor beta chains came from one sample sequenced in a study of T cells after yellow fever vaccination. MiXCR, run by TCRdb on the 5' RACE reads, gives a single entry per CDR3 protein. The table has 100,000 to 150,000 distinct CDR3 sequences, 12% to 15% seen once. Sample: CD8+ T cells sorted from PBMCs, taken 5 days after the yellow fever booster vaccination. The receptors stem from a man between 18 and 35 years old who received the YFV17D yellow fever vaccine.

This clonotype was observed a handful of times. The rearrangement joins TRBV3-1 to TRBJ2-7; no definite D call. Germline CDR1 reads LGHDT; CDR2 reads YNNKEL (reference sequence). This CDR3 is 16 amino acids long. Trimming took 0 bases from V and 2 from J, leaving 14 bases between them. CDR3 DNA sequence: TGTGCCAGCAGCCAAGATCCGACAAGGTTCCCCTACGAGCAGTACTTC. Translated, it gives CASSQDPTRFPYEQYF.

The chain employs TRBV12-3 or TRBV12-4 and TRBJ2-1; D unresolved. The CDR3 has 14 amino acids. Trimming removed 6 bases from V and 8 bases from J, with 17 bases in between. CDR3 protein: CASSPYTGGDEQFF. The CDR3 DNA reads as TGTGCCAGCAGCCCGTACACTGGTGGCGATGAGCAGTTCTTC.

The V and J genes are TRBV4-2 and TRBJ1-6; a weak D match, TRBD1 (6 bases). The CDR3 covers 16 residues. Germline lookup yields CDR1 LGHNA and CDR2 YNFKEQ. The V and J ends lost 5 bases and 8 bases respectively, with 19 bases between them. The CDR3 is CASSAKNLDSYSPLHF. CDR3 nucleotides: TGTGCCAGCAGCGCAAAAAATTTGGACAGCTATTCACCCCTCCACTTT.

J is TRBJ2-2 and V is TRBV7-6; D is unclear. Trimming pared 2 bases from V and 1 base from J, leaving 5 bases between. The CDR3 sequence is 14 residues long. In germline, CDR1 is SGHVS, CDR2 FNYEAQ. CDR3 region: CASSLRVNTGELFF. The CDR3, as DNA: TGTGCCAGCAGCTTACGAGTGAACACCGGGGAGCTGTTTTTT.

The chain has TRBV12-3 or TRBV12-4 and TRBJ2-5; D gene ambiguous. The CDR3 loop spans 14 amino acids. The germline V and J ends were trimmed by 3 bases and 1 base, with 9 bases remaining between them. The CDR3 sequence: CASSLTGFQETQYF. The CDR3 region has the DNA TGTGCCAGCAGTTTGACCGGGTTCCAAGAGACCCAGTACTTC.

This clonotype was found a few times. This chain uses TRBV4-3 with TRBJ2-6; possible D gene TRBD2, 5 bases. The CDR3 is 18 residues long. Germline V gene sequence: CDR1 LGHNA, CDR2 YSLEER. Deletions cut 4 bases from V and 0 bases from J, with 16 bases between. The CDR3 protein is CASSPRRATHSGANVLTF. The CDR3 DNA reads as TGCGCCAGCAGCCCTCGGCGGGCCACTCACTCTGGGGCCAACGTCCTGACTTTC.

The rearrangement uses TRBV29-1 and TRBJ1-2; 10 nucleotides agree with TRBD1. The CDR3 contains 12 residues. V shed 4 bases, J shed 8 bases, and the junction held 4 bases outside the gene matches. CDR1 is SQVTM and CDR2 is ANQGSEA in the germline V gene. CDR3 region: CSVGTGGPGYTF. In nucleotides, the CDR3 is TGCAGCGTTGGGACAGGGGGACCAGGCTACACCTTC.

V and J are TRBV27 and TRBJ2-1; D not certain. This CDR3 is built from 15 residues. CDR1 and CDR2 from the germline V gene are MNHEY and SMNVEV (reference sequence). The V gene lost 5 bases and the J gene lost 6 bases, with 17 bases spanning the gap. The CDR3 sequence: CASSPLNSALNEQFF. The CDR3 DNA sequence: TGTGCCAGCAGTCCCTTAAATTCAGCTCTCAATGAGCAGTTCTTC.

The V and J genes are TRBV6-2 or TRBV6-3 and TRBJ1-2; D is undetermined. Trimming removed 6 bases at V and 7 bases at J, with 18 bases between. The CDR3 spans 14 residues. Germline V CDR1 and CDR2: MNHEY, SVGEGT. DNA for the CDR3: TGTGCCAGCAGCCTTTCCACCGCGCCTCGTGGCTACACCTTC. Its translation is CASSLSTAPRGYTF.

This chain links TRBV12-3 or TRBV12-4 with TRBJ2-3; unclear D gene. V lost 6 bases to trimming and J lost 5 bases, with 6 bases between them. The CDR3 consists of 11 residues. The CDR3 spells CASSLRDTQYF. CDR3 coding DNA: TGTGCCAGCAGCCTCAGAGATACGCAGTATTTT.

The rearrangement joins TRBV12-3 or TRBV12-4 to TRBJ1-5; D uncertain. The CDR3 length is 15 residues. V lost 7 bases and J lost 4, with 17 bases in between. CDR3: CASTHGARQNQPQHF. CDR3 bases: TGTGCCAGCACTCACGGCGCGCGGCAGAATCAGCCCCAGCATTTT.

This sequence joins TRBV9 and TRBJ2-1, with TRBD1 matching 9 bases. Germline V gene data show CDR1 as SGDLS and CDR2 as YYNGEE. The CDR3 has 15 residues. V lost 5 bases, J lost 3 bases, and 6 bases stayed unmatched. The CDR3 protein is CASSRQGGIYNEQFF. As DNA, the CDR3 is TGTGCCAGCAGTCGACAGGGGGGAATCTACAATGAGCAGTTCTTC.

This clonotype was found a few times. The rearrangement joins TRBV7-9 to TRBJ1-5; maybe TRBD1 (5 bases). The CDR3 spans 14 residues. Germline CDR1 SEHNR, CDR2 FQNEAQ (reference sequence). V lost 2 bases to trimming and J lost 3 bases, with 8 bases between them. This CDR3 is CASSLLGANQPQHF. In nucleotides, the CDR3 is TGTGCCAGCAGCTTATTAGGGGCCAATCAGCCCCAGCATTTT.

This clonotype came up a few times. The chain couples TRBV6-2 or TRBV6-3 to TRBJ2-1; D not certain. CDR1 and CDR2 (germline): MNHEY, SVGEGT. The CDR3 covers 12 residues. V lost 0 bases to trimming and J lost 7 bases, with 4 bases between them. The DNA of the CDR3 is TGTGCCAGCAGTTACTCGAGAAATGAGCAGTTCTTC. It specifies CASSYSRNEQFF.

This clonotype has just a few counts. The chain is built from TRBV25-1 and TRBJ2-1; D unclear. The CDR3 extends over 13 amino acids. Trimming cost V 4 bases and J 3 bases, with 7 bases left between them. The germline CDR1 and CDR2 sequences are MGHDK and SYGVNS. CDR3: CASSVDFYNEQFF. The CDR3 DNA is TGTGCCAGCAGTGTCGACTTCTACAATGAGCAGTTCTTC.

The J gene is TRBJ1-6, the V gene TRBV27; 9 bases are a match to TRBD1. From germline, CDR1 is MNHEY and CDR2 SMNVEV (reference sequence). The CDR3 totals 15 residues. J lost 10 bases, V lost 4 bases, and 8 bases had no gene match. DNA for the CDR3: TGTGCCAGCAGTTCCCGGACAGGGGTTCTATCACCCCTCCACTTT. It yields the protein CASSSRTGVLSPLHF.

Only a few counts were recorded for this clonotype. CDR3 in DNA: TGTGCCAGCAGCGTAGCATACAGCAACACCGGGGAGCTGTTTTTT. This translates into CASSVAYSNTGELFF. The rearrangement joins TRBV9 to TRBJ2-2; D is uncertain. CDR1 is SGDLS, CDR2 YYNGEE, per germline. With 0 bases removed from V and 2 bases from J, the gap between germline ends came to 8 bases. The CDR3 sequence is 15 residues long.

The table lists this clonotype with a few counts. J is TRBJ2-5 and V is TRBV24-1; a possible D gene is TRBD1 (6 bases). In germline, CDR1 is KGHDR, CDR2 SFDVKD. The CDR3 loop spans 16 amino acids. V lost 0 bases, J lost 0 bases, and 10 bases lay in between. CDR3 DNA sequence: TGTGCCACCAGTGATTTGGGGGGCAGGGACCAAGAGACCCAGTACTTC. Translated, it gives CATSDLGGRDQETQYF.

This chain joins TRBV28 and TRBJ2-1, with D possibly being TRBD1 (7 bases). Germline assignment: CDR1 MDHEN and CDR2 SYDVKM. The germline V and J ends were trimmed by 3 bases and 4 bases, with 19 bases remaining between them. This CDR3 has 17 residues. The CDR3 sequence: CASSFIRDRGLYNEQFF. CDR3 bases: TGTGCCAGCAGTTTCATCCGGGACAGAGGACTATACAATGAGCAGTTCTTC. Drawing the rest from reference TRBV28 and TRBJ2-1, the complete variable domain is DVKVTQSSRYLVKRTGEKVFLECVQDMDHENMFWYRQDPGLGLRLIYFSYDVKMKEKGDIPEGYSVSREKKERFSLILESASTNQTSMYLCASSFIRDRGLYNEQFFGPGTRLTVL.

This clonotype has ten or more counts. The chain employs TRBV4-1 and TRBJ2-1; D ambiguous. V lost 0 bases and J lost 0, with 6 bases in between. The CDR3 is made up of 15 amino acids. CDR1 MGHRA and CDR2 YSYEKL come from the germline V gene. In nucleotides, the CDR3 is TGCGCCAGCAGCCAAGATCTGAGCTCCTACAATGAGCAGTTCTTC. Translation gives CASSQDLSSYNEQFF.

The chain is built from TRBV20-1 and TRBJ2-7; TRBD2 matches 8 bases. Germline V gene data show CDR1 as DFQATT and CDR2 as SNEGSKA (reference sequence). CDR3 length equals 15 residues. V lost 5 bases to trimming and J lost 2 bases; unmatched junction nucleotides: 11. CDR3 in amino acids: CSAFSLAGITYEQYF. The DNA of the CDR3 is TGCAGTGCTTTCAGCTTAGCGGGGATTACCTACGAGCAGTACTTC.

This clonotype has a count of ten or more. The V and J genes are TRBV13 and TRBJ2-1, with D hard to call. V lost 0 bases and J 15 bases, leaving 12 bases between the germline ends. This CDR3 comprises 12 residues. Looked up from germline, CDR1 is PRHDT and CDR2 is FYEKMQ (reference sequence). The CDR3 reads CASSLGAGVRFF. CDR3 in DNA: TGTGCCAGCAGCTTAGGGGCTGGGGTTCGGTTCTTC.

The chain joins TRBV30 to TRBJ2-7, with TRBD2 matching over 11 bases. Germline trimming cut 0 bases from V and 3 bases from J; bases unmatched to any gene: 4. The CDR3 sequence is 15 residues long. Per germline, CDR1 GTSNPN and CDR2 SVGIG (reference sequence). DNA for the CDR3: TGTGCCTGGAGTGTAGCTAGCGGGGGGTTCTACGAGCAGTACTTC. Protein product: CAWSVASGGFYEQYF.

This clonotype has more than one count but fewer than ten. The chain combines TRBV7-9 with TRBJ1-1; 9 nucleotides line up with TRBD1. The CDR3 totals 17 residues. The junction had 16 bases not matched to a gene; V was cut back by 5 bases and J by 6 bases. The germline CDR1 and CDR2 sequences are SEHNR and FQNEAQ (reference sequence). CDR3 sequence: CASSPAGDRDHRAEAFF. The CDR3 DNA sequence: TGTGCCAGCAGCCCCGCCGGGGACAGGGACCACCGGGCTGAAGCTTTCTTT.

V gene TRBV7-2 combines with J gene TRBJ2-5; 10 bases align to TRBD2. Germline lookup yields CDR1 SGHTA and CDR2 FQGNSA. V lost 6 bases and J lost 4; bases outside the gene matches: 8. This CDR3 is 15 amino acids long. Here the CDR3 reads CASRRSGGAAETQYF. The CDR3 DNA is TGTGCCAGCAGACGAAGCGGGGGGGCCGCAGAGACCCAGTACTTC.

J is TRBJ2-7 and V is TRBV5-1; D ambiguous. The length of the CDR3 is 14 residues. Trimming removed 0 bases at V and 3 bases at J, with 10 bases between. Germline V gene sequence: CDR1 SGHRS, CDR2 YFSETQ. The CDR3 protein is CASSLVAAFYEQYF. Written as DNA, the CDR3 is TGCGCCAGCAGCTTGGTAGCAGCCTTCTACGAGCAGTACTTC.

This clonotype was seen more than once but under ten times. The CDR3 region is CASTTGGGTPPLHF. The CDR3 coding sequence is TGTGCCAGTACTACAGGGGGCGGAACTCCCCCCCTCCACTTT. V usage is TRBV19 and J usage is TRBJ1-6; 9 bases are shared with TRBD1. V lost 7 bases to trimming and J lost 13 bases; unmatched junction nucleotides: 11. The CDR3 is 14 residues long. Germline V gene lookup returns CDR1 LNHDA and CDR2 SQIVND (reference sequence).